This T cell receptor beta chain was sequenced in a study of blood T cell repertoires in COVID-19. Background on the study: The United States, Italy and Spain supplied acute and convalescent COVID-19 samples. T cells, B-cell-depleted T cells, or PBMCs provided the cDNA or gDNA that served as material.

Assay used: immunoSEQ multiplex PCR; TCRdb lists only in-frame clones, some missing. The table shows tens of thousands of clones, with approximately 84% occurring only once. CDR1 is SGHNT and CDR2 is YYREEE in the germline V gene (reference sequence). The V gene lost 9 bases and the J gene lost 2 bases, with 17 bases spanning the gap. The CDR3 has 14 residues. The V gene is TRBV5-4, the J gene TRBJ1-2; a possible D gene is TRBD1 (6 bases). Source material: peripheral blood. This sequence was found in a man aged 65-85 years with COVID-19, enrolled during active disease. The CDR3 here is CATKLAGVNYGYTF. In nucleotides, the CDR3 is TGTGCCACCAAACTGGCAGGGGTGAACTATGGCTACACCTTC.